The sequence of this T cell receptor (beta chain) was determined in a study of Ad26.COV2.S vaccination and SARS-CoV-2 variants. General study results and limits: Reportedly, spike-specific CD8+ and CD4+ T cell responses achieved substantial breadth once vaccination had taken place.

Using immunoSEQ multiplex PCR, the repertoire was profiled, and TCRdb retains in-frame clones only, with some absent. The table records some 420,000 clones, roughly 90% of them present only once. The germline V gene has CDR1 LNHNV and CDR2 YYDKDF (reference sequence). With 0 bases removed from V and 3 bases from J, the gap between germline ends came to 6 bases. The length of the CDR3 is 13 residues. Treatment: around 19 received Ad26.COV2.S at low or high dose, single or two shots; several received placebo; per-sample allocation not given. The samples were gathered on day 63 after the first injection of vaccine or placebo. For this clone: What it binds is unknown. The sample holds other DNA sequences that translate to the same CDR3.

The sequence was collected from a person between 18 and 65 years old who received the Ad26.COV2.S COVID-19 vaccine or a placebo. Sequencing used peripheral blood, obtained in a trial of Ad26.COV2.S vaccine versus placebo. The gene calls are TRBV15 and TRBJ2-7; possibly TRBD1 for D (6 bases). As DNA, the CDR3 is TGTGCCACCAGCAGAGACAGGGGCTACGAGCAGTACTTC. Amino acid sequence: CATSRDRGYEQYF.